These T cell receptor beta chains were read from a single sample in a study of blood T cell repertoires in COVID-19. Assay: immunoSEQ multiplex PCR; the TCRdb copy retains only in-frame clones and omits some. The table has roughly 140,000 clones, about 88% seen once. Material: peripheral blood. The receptors were gathered from a human donor in a cohort sampled during active COVID-19. CDR3s include the opening cysteine and the closing phenylalanine or tryptophan. The D gene is left open where the match is weak. Part of the rows lack a size; the others show once, few, many or a class for expanded clones.

v_call: TRBV14; cdr3_length: 14; d_call: TRBD2; j_call: TRBJ2-5; clone_size: once; cdr3_nt: TGTGCCAGCAGCCAAGAGCTAGCGGGGGGGACCCAGTACTTC; cdr3_aa: CASSQELAGGTQYF
v_call: TRBV28; cdr3_length: 12; d_call: NA; j_call: TRBJ1-5; clone_size: NA; cdr3_nt: TGTGCCAGCAGTTTCGTCAATCAGCCCCAGCATTTT; cdr3_aa: CASSFVNQPQHF
v_call: TRBV11-2; cdr3_length: 14; d_call: TRBD1; j_call: TRBJ1-1; clone_size: NA; cdr3_nt: TGTGCCAGCAGGGGGGACAGTGTGAACACTGAAGCTTTCTTT; cdr3_aa: CASRGDSVNTEAFF
v_call: TRBV14; cdr3_length: 13; d_call: NA; j_call: TRBJ2-3; clone_size: once; cdr3_nt: TGTGCCAGCAGCCCCGCAGGTGTGGGCACGCAGTATTTT; cdr3_aa: CASSPAGVGTQYF
v_call: TRBV28; cdr3_length: 15; d_call: TRBD2; j_call: TRBJ2-7; clone_size: NA; cdr3_nt: TGTGCCAGCAGCCCTACCGGGAGGGGGGGCTACGAGCAGTACTTC; cdr3_aa: CASSPTGRGGYEQYF
v_call: TRBV19; cdr3_length: 15; d_call: TRBD1; j_call: TRBJ2-3; clone_size: NA; cdr3_nt: TGTGCCAGTAGTATAGGGGGACAGAGGTCAGATACGCAGTATTTT; cdr3_aa: CASSIGGQRSDTQYF
v_call: TRBV11-2; cdr3_length: 13; d_call: TRBD1; j_call: TRBJ1-1; clone_size: NA; cdr3_nt: TGTGCCAGCAACGGGGCGGGACAGCAGAAAGCTTTCTTT; cdr3_aa: CASNGAGQQKAFF
v_call: TRBV19; cdr3_length: 15; d_call: NA; j_call: TRBJ2-7; clone_size: NA; cdr3_nt: TGTGCCAGTAGCTACCGACAGTCCAGTTCCTACGAGCAGTACTTC; cdr3_aa: CASSYRQSSSYEQYF
v_call: TRBV11-3; cdr3_length: 16; d_call: NA; j_call: TRBJ2-2; clone_size: NA; cdr3_nt: TGTGCCAGCAGCTTAGGAGCCCCCTTAAACACCGGGGAGCTGTTTTTT; cdr3_aa: CASSLGAPLNTGELFF
v_call: TRBV6-5; cdr3_length: 15; d_call: TRBD2; j_call: TRBJ2-1; clone_size: NA; cdr3_nt: TGTGCCAGCAGTCAGGCGGGGGGAACCTACAATGAGCAGTTCTTC; cdr3_aa: CASSQAGGTYNEQFF
v_call: TRBV2; cdr3_length: 16; d_call: TRBD2; j_call: TRBJ2-1; clone_size: NA; cdr3_nt: TGTGCCAGCGGGGGGGGGTCCTATAGCTCCTACAATGAGCAGTTCTTC; cdr3_aa: CASGGGSYSSYNEQFF
v_call: TRBV28; cdr3_length: 13; d_call: NA; j_call: TRBJ2-1; clone_size: NA; cdr3_nt: TGTGCCAGCACTCAGGGCAGGGAGGCTGAGCAGTTCTTC; cdr3_aa: CASTQGREAEQFF
v_call: TRBV27; cdr3_length: 13; d_call: NA; j_call: TRBJ2-2; clone_size: NA; cdr3_nt: TGTGCCAGCAGTGAGCGAGGTTACGGGGAGCTGTTTTTT; cdr3_aa: CASSERGYGELFF
v_call: TRBV5-1; cdr3_length: 18; d_call: NA; j_call: TRBJ1-1; clone_size: NA; cdr3_nt: TGCGCCAGCAGCTTAAAGTCGAGTTTGGGGGCGGAGTACACTGAAGCTTTCTTT; cdr3_aa: CASSLKSSLGAEYTEAFF
v_call: TRBV5-8; cdr3_length: 15; d_call: NA; j_call: TRBJ2-7; clone_size: NA; cdr3_nt: TGTGCCAGCAGCTTTGAGAGGCGGGCCTCCTACGAGCAGTACTTC; cdr3_aa: CASSFERRASYEQYF
v_call: TRBV7-8; cdr3_length: 17; d_call: TRBD2; j_call: TRBJ2-5; clone_size: NA; cdr3_nt: TGTGCCAGCAGCGAGCGCGACCTGGGACTAGCGGGAGAGACCCAGTACTTC; cdr3_aa: CASSERDLGLAGETQYF
v_call: TRBV19; cdr3_length: 13; d_call: TRBD1; j_call: TRBJ1-1; clone_size: NA; cdr3_nt: TGTGCCAGTAGATGGGACAGAAACACTGAAGCTTTCTTT; cdr3_aa: CASRWDRNTEAFF
v_call: TRBV28; cdr3_length: 16; d_call: NA; j_call: TRBJ1-2; clone_size: NA; cdr3_nt: TGTGCCAGCAGTTTATGGGCACTAGAGCGGGGCTATGGCTACACCTTC; cdr3_aa: CASSLWALERGYGYTF
v_call: TRBV11-2; cdr3_length: 17; d_call: NA; j_call: TRBJ2-2; clone_size: NA; cdr3_nt: TGTGCCAGCAGCTTAGACCGGACTTATAGCGGCACCGGGGAGCTGTTTTTT; cdr3_aa: CASSLDRTYSGTGELFF
v_call: TRBV5-1; cdr3_length: 15; d_call: NA; j_call: TRBJ1-1; clone_size: NA; cdr3_nt: TGCGCCAGCAGACCATCGGACCGCCGAGGGACTGAAGCTTTCTTT; cdr3_aa: CASRPSDRRGTEAFF
v_call: TRBV5-1; cdr3_length: 13; d_call: NA; j_call: TRBJ2-3; clone_size: many; cdr3_nt: TGCGCCAGCAGCGGCAGTATCACAGATACGCAGTATTTT; cdr3_aa: CASSGSITDTQYF
v_call: TRBV2; cdr3_length: 15; d_call: TRBD1; j_call: TRBJ1-5; clone_size: NA; cdr3_nt: TGTGCCAGCAGTTCACAGGGGGCGGGTCATCAGCCCCAGCATTTT; cdr3_aa: CASSSQGAGHQPQHF
v_call: TRBV29-1; cdr3_length: 14; d_call: NA; j_call: TRBJ1-2; clone_size: few; cdr3_nt: TGCAGCGTTGAAGGGGACGCGGGGAGCTATGGCTACACCTTC; cdr3_aa: CSVEGDAGSYGYTF
v_call: TRBV6-6; cdr3_length: 12; d_call: NA; j_call: TRBJ2-7; clone_size: once; cdr3_nt: TGTGCCAGCAGACAGTTCTCCTACGAGCAGTACTTC; cdr3_aa: CASRQFSYEQYF
v_call: TRBV6-2/TRBV6-3; cdr3_length: 19; d_call: TRBD2; j_call: TRBJ2-2; clone_size: NA; cdr3_nt: TGTGCCAGCAGTTACCCCCTCCTTCAGCGGGGGGGCCGTACCGGGGAGCTGTTTTTT; cdr3_aa: CASSYPLLQRGGRTGELFF
v_call: TRBV28; cdr3_length: 14; d_call: NA; j_call: TRBJ1-4; clone_size: NA; cdr3_nt: TGTGCCAGCAGTTTATCAGGCGAAGGTGAAAAACTGTTTTTT; cdr3_aa: CASSLSGEGEKLFF
v_call: TRBV10-3; cdr3_length: 13; d_call: TRBD1; j_call: TRBJ2-5; clone_size: NA; cdr3_nt: TGTGCCATCAGCGGGACAGTCCAAGAGACCCAGTACTTC; cdr3_aa: CAISGTVQETQYF
v_call: TRBV7-2; cdr3_length: 15; d_call: NA; j_call: TRBJ2-7; clone_size: NA; cdr3_nt: TGTGCCAGCAGCTTAATGGGGGGTTCGCCGAAGGAGCAGTACTTC; cdr3_aa: CASSLMGGSPKEQYF
v_call: TRBV27; cdr3_length: 15; d_call: NA; j_call: TRBJ1-5; clone_size: NA; cdr3_nt: TGTGCCAGCAGGGCCTCCGGGGTAGGCAATCAGCCCCAGCATTTT; cdr3_aa: CASRASGVGNQPQHF
v_call: TRBV5-1; cdr3_length: 16; d_call: TRBD1; j_call: TRBJ2-1; clone_size: NA; cdr3_nt: TGCGCCAGCAGCTCAGGGACAGGGGGCCCCTACAATGAGCAGTTCTTC; cdr3_aa: CASSSGTGGPYNEQFF
v_call: TRBV1; cdr3_length: 11; d_call: NA; j_call: TRBJ2-1; clone_size: NA; cdr3_nt: TGCACCAGCAGCCAAGTCCCATGGCAGTTCTTC; cdr3_aa: CTSSQVPWQFF
v_call: TRBV13; cdr3_length: 15; d_call: TRBD1; j_call: TRBJ1-2; clone_size: NA; cdr3_nt: TGTGCCAGCAGCTGGACCGGGACAGGGTTTGATGGCTACACCTTC; cdr3_aa: CASSWTGTGFDGYTF
v_call: TRBV10-1; cdr3_length: 15; d_call: TRBD1; j_call: TRBJ1-6; clone_size: NA; cdr3_nt: TGCGCCAGCAGTGAAGGGACAGGAGGGGATTCACCCCTCCACTTT; cdr3_aa: CASSEGTGGDSPLHF
v_call: TRBV27; cdr3_length: 16; d_call: NA; j_call: TRBJ2-1; clone_size: NA; cdr3_nt: TGTGCCAGCAGTTTTCGGTCCGTACTCTCCTACAATGAGCAGTTCTTC; cdr3_aa: CASSFRSVLSYNEQFF
v_call: TRBV5-1; cdr3_length: 14; d_call: TRBD2; j_call: TRBJ2-1; clone_size: NA; cdr3_nt: TGCGCCAGCAGCTTCGCTAGCGGGGACAATGAGCAGTTCTTC; cdr3_aa: CASSFASGDNEQFF
v_call: TRBV28; cdr3_length: 12; d_call: NA; j_call: TRBJ1-2; clone_size: NA; cdr3_nt: TGTGCCAGCAGTTTGGCGCTAGGTGGCTACACCTTC; cdr3_aa: CASSLALGGYTF
v_call: TRBV7-8; cdr3_length: 14; d_call: TRBD1; j_call: TRBJ2-7; clone_size: NA; cdr3_nt: TGTGCCAGCAGCGCCGGACAGGGCGGCTACGAGCAGTACTTC; cdr3_aa: CASSAGQGGYEQYF
v_call: TRBV4-1; cdr3_length: 15; d_call: NA; j_call: TRBJ1-1; clone_size: few; cdr3_nt: TGCGCCAGCAGCCAATCCGGACACCTAAACACTGAAGCTTTCTTT; cdr3_aa: CASSQSGHLNTEAFF